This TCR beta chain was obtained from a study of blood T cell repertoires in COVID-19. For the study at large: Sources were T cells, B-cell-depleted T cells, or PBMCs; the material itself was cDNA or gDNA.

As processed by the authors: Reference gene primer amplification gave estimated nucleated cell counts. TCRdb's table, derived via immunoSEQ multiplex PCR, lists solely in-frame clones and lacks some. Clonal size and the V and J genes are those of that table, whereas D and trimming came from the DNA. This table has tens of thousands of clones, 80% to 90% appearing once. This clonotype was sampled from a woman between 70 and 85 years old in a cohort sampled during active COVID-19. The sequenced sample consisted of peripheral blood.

The CDR3 is CASSGWTSGRANEQFF. CDR3 DNA: TGTGCCAGCAGTGGATGGACTAGCGGGAGGGCCAATGAGCAGTTCTTC. This chain connects TRBV2 to TRBJ2-1, with TRBD2 identical over 15 bases. Trimming at V came to 4 bases and at J to 6 bases, leaving 4 bases not matched to a gene. Germline lookup yields CDR1 SNHLY and CDR2 FYNNEI. This CDR3 region has 16 residues.